This T cell receptor (beta chain) appears in the sequencing data of a study of beta chain features in type 1 diabetes. Study-level points and caveats: The naive, central memory and Treg TCRB repertoires looked more alike in patients than they did in healthy donors. People with Type 1 diabetes carried modestly yet significantly shorter TCRB CDR3s in all four CD4+ subsets.

Every bit of the isolated RNA underwent reverse transcription, so sequencing read expressed TCRB transcripts. Sequencing used immunoSEQ multiplex PCR; TCRdb keeps in-frame clones, though not all of them. The top ten hold approximately 0.017% of the sample, which has over 200,000 clones, 9.5% to 13% seen once. Trimming left V 5 bases short and J 3 bases short, with 8 bases between. The CDR3 extends over 13 amino acids. Germline V CDR1 and CDR2: SGHTA, FQGNSA. Concerning this clone itself: The target antigen is unknown.

This TCR came from a man younger than 40 with type 1 diabetes. The rearrangement joins TRBV7-2 to TRBJ2-1, with no clear D. Sequencing used naive CD4+ T cells from blood. CDR3 nucleotide sequence: TGTGCCAGCAGCCGTAAGCGCTACAATGAGCAGTTCTTC. Translated: CASSRKRYNEQFF.